The source of this T cell receptor (beta chain) is a study of shared clonotypes between healthy human individuals. Study-wide background: The study enrolled a couple of women and a few men aged 18 to 49.

In the naive CD8 group, cells lacked CD45RO and were positively selected for CCR7, so terminally differentiated effector memory CD45RA+ cells were left out. This CDR3 spans 20 amino acids. Germline V gives CDR1 MNHEY, CDR2 SMNVEV (reference sequence). The V segment lost 2 bases and the J segment 0 bases; nucleotides outside the gene matches: 19. Profiling relied on immunoSEQ multiplex PCR, and the TCRdb table lists in-frame clones only, not all of them. The data contain a few million clones, roughly 95% of them singletons. The sequenced sample was naive CD8+ T cells from PBMCs. The V call is TRBV27, the J call TRBJ2-7, with 7 positions matching TRBD2. This receptor was taken from a man younger than 35 in good health. Some clones in this sample may be carry-over from other donors' samples. The CDR3 DNA reads as TGTGCCAGCAGTTTACTAGTCGTCGGTCTAGCGGTCCCGAGCTCCTACGAGCAGTACTTC. Protein product: CASSLLVVGLAVPSSYEQYF.